The entry below gives a single TCR beta chain sequence along with its context. The data are from a study of blood T cell repertoires in COVID-19. About the study: Samples taken during acute and convalescent COVID-19 were collected in the United States, Italy and Spain. PBMCs, B-cell-depleted T cells, or T cells provided the cDNA or gDNA that made up the material.

The length of the CDR3 is 14 residues. Germline loops: CDR1 GTSNPN, CDR2 SVGIG (reference sequence). The ends lost 2 bases at V and 5 bases at J; junction bases unmatched: 7. Under the authors' procedure: Using reference gene primer amplification, nucleated cell counts were estimated. Only in-frame clones appear in the TCRdb table, and some are missing; sequencing was by immunoSEQ multiplex PCR. That table is the source of V, J and clone size, and D and trimming were worked out from the DNA. The sample lists about 670,000 clones, more than 80% occurring once. The specimen sequenced was peripheral blood. The TCR originated in a woman between 18 and 30 years old with acute or convalescent COVID-19. The V and J genes are TRBV30 and TRBJ1-2; 8 positions match TRBD1. The CDR3 DNA follows: TGTGCCTGGAGTAGCCAGGGGGCAAAGTATGGCTACACCTTC. Translating it yields CAWSSQGAKYGYTF. Looking up the rest from reference TRBV30 and TRBJ1-2 gives the full variable domain: SQTIHQWPATLVQPVGSPLSLECTVEGTSNPNLYWYRQAAGRGLQLLFYSVGIGQISSEVPQNLSASRPQDRQFILSSKKLLLSDSGFYLCAWSSQGAKYGYTFGSGTRLTVV.